This T cell receptor (beta chain) was observed in a study of technical replicates of blood from a handful of donors. Sequencing used immunoSEQ multiplex PCR; TCRdb keeps in-frame clones, though not all of them. The sample consists of about 100,000 clones, roughly 95% of them appearing once. Trimming removed 0 bases at V and 1 base at J, with 9 bases between. This CDR3 contains 15 residues. Germline V gene lookup returns CDR1 SGHNT and CDR2 YYREEE (reference sequence). Sequencing was carried out using T cells isolated from PBMCs. This chain uses TRBV5-4 with TRBJ2-3, with D perhaps matching TRBD2 (6 bases). The TCR originated in a human donor in good health. CDR3 sequence reads: CASSLASGGTDTQYF. Here the CDR3 DNA reads TGTGCCAGCAGCTTGGCTTCGGGAGGCACAGATACGCAGTATTTT.